This TCR beta chain was recovered during a study of blood T cell repertoires in COVID-19 (dated by TCRdb to the early 2020s). In the study overall: Collaborator samples came from the United States, Italy and Spain and covered acute and convalescent phases of COVID-19. The prospective study material was composed of cDNA or gDNA derived from T cells, B-cell-depleted T cells, or PBMCs. Deeply sampled blood TCRbeta repertoires from subjects exposed to, actively infected with, or recovered from COVID-19 were included in the dataset. A freely available public database, intended as a resource for researchers studying the immune response to SARS-CoV-2, is where the repertoires were released. Samples came from the ongoing ImmuneRACE study (first 160 participants) plus 1,254 subjects from 6 global collaborators. The sample metadata nearly always contained a de-identified subject ID, COVID-19 status, age in years and sex. Where available, HLA class I and class II types were taken from metadata supplied by the sample provider and were not determined by assay-based typing. The investigation overall reported the following: How much clinical and demographic metadata was included differed by source and by participant, and the metadata was provided uncurated.

The immunoSEQ Assay, a bias-controlled multiplex PCR, was used to amplify TCRbeta CDR3 regions from genomic DNA. The paper's data handling went like this. The number of nucleated cells in each sample was estimated from the amplification of reference gene primers within the assay. Sequence reads were collapsed and filtered to measure the absolute abundance of every unique TCRbeta CDR3 rearrangement. For each sample, productive Simpson clonality was calculated by taking the square root of Simpson's diversity index across productive rearrangements. Entries here come from immuneACCESS through TCRdb and include only in-frame sequences with V and J called. Some clones fail to appear in such tables; in the studies checked, an unresolved V gene covers under half of the shortfall, and the cause of the remainder is unknown. V, J and clone size are taken as reported in that table, and D and trimming were inferred from the DNA itself. The sample includes around 250,000 clones, with about 89% observed a single time. 4.1% of the sample comes from the top ten.

From its cysteine to its phenylalanine, the CDR3 spans 14 amino acids. The CDR3 DNA has 42 bases and is translated from base 1. Clipping removes 5 bases from V and 9 bases from J, with 2 as the unmatched junction base count. The germline V gene sets CDR1 to SGHTA and CDR2 to FQGNSA. This clone occurred a few times. Its antigen remains undetermined. Base qualities were left out, and no much larger clone turns up one base away. Participants in the prospective study were enrolled through a virtual design, were aged 18 to 89 years, and lived in approximately 25 United States geographic areas. To assign participants to cohorts, the prospective study relied on clinical history that participants themselves reported in a screening survey and a study questionnaire. For ImmuneRACE Cohort 3, a participant was defined as recovered based on two consecutive negative NP/OP PCR tests, clearance by a healthcare professional, or resolution of symptoms. Mobile phlebotomists in the prospective study collected whole blood, serum and a nasopharyngeal or oropharyngeal swab from every participant. Participants in the prospective study had the option to provide additional blood draws and questionnaires over a roughly two-month period. Before DNA extraction, blood samples from the prospective study were shipped at room temperature or frozen.

Sequencing input: PBMCs or T cells enriched from blood (not recorded which). In this chain, TRBV7-2 is recombined with TRBJ2-1; TRBD2 lines up with 15 middle nucleotides. This receptor was identified in a woman aged 25 to 39 who had recovered from COVID-19. In nucleotide form, the sequence is TGTGCCAGCAGCCCGGGACTAGCGGGAGGTGAGCAGTTCTTC. Its protein is CASSPGLAGGEQFF.